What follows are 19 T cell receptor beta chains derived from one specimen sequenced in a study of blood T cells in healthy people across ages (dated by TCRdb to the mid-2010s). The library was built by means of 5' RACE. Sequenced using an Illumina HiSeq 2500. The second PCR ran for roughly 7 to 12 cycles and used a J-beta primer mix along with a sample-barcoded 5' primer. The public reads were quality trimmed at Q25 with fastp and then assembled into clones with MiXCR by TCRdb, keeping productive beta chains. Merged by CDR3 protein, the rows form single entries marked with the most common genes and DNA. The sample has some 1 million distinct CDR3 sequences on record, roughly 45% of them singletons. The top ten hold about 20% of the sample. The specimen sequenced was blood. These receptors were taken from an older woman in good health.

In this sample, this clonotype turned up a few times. Written as DNA, the CDR3 is TGCAGCGTTGAAGATCTTCACGGCCCCGAGCAGTACTTC. This encodes CSVEDLHGPEQYF. The V call is TRBV29-1, the J call TRBJ2-5, with unresolved D. The J call may not be correct, given that the DNA end is closer to TRBJ2-7. From germline, CDR1 is SQVTM and CDR2 ANQGSEA. This CDR3 is 13 amino acids long.

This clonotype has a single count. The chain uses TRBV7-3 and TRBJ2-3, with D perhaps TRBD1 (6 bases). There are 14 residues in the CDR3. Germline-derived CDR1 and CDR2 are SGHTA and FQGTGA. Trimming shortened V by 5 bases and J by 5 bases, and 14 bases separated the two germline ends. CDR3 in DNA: TGTGCCAGCAGCGCTACAGGGTCAGTAGATACGCAGTATTTT. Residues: CASSATGSVDTQYF.

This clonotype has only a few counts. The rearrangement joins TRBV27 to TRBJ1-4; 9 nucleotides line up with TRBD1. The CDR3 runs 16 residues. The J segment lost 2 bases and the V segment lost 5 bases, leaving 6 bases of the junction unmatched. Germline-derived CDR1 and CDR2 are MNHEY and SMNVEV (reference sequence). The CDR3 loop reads CASSLFTGGTNEKLFF. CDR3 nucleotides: TGTGCCAGCAGTCTCTTTACAGGGGGCACTAATGAAAAACTGTTTTTT.

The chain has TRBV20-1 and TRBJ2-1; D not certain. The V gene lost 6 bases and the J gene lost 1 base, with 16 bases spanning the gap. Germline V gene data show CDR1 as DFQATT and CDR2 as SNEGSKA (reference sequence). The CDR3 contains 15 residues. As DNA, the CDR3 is TGCAGTGCAGGTAGCCAGGTTCGGTCCTACAATGAGCAGTTCTTC. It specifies CSAGSQVRSYNEQFF.

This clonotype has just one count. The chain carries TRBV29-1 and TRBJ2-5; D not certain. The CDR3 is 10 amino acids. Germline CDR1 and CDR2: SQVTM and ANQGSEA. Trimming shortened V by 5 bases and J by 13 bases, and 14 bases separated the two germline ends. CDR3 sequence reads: CSVRPALGYF. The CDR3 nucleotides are TGCAGCGTTAGACCGGCCTTGGGGTACTTC.

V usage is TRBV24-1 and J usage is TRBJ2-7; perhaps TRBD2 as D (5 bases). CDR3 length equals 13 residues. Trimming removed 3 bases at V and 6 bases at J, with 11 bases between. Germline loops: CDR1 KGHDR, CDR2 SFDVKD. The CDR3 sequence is CATSDPGFPEQYF. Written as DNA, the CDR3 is TGTGCCACCAGTGATCCGGGATTTCCCGAGCAGTACTTC.

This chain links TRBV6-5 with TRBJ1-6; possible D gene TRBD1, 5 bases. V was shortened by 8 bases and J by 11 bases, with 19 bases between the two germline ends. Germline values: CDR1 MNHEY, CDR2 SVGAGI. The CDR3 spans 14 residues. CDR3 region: CASGRDYRNPPLHF. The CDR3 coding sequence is TGTGCCAGCGGCCGGGACTACCGAAATCCACCCCTCCACTTT.

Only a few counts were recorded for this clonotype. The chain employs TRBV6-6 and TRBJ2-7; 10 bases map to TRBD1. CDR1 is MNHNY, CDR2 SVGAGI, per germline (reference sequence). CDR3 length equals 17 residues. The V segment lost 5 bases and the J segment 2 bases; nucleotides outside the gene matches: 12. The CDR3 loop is CASSKPGQGYVPYEQYF. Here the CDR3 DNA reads TGTGCCAGCAGTAAACCGGGACAGGGGTACGTCCCCTACGAGCAGTACTTC.

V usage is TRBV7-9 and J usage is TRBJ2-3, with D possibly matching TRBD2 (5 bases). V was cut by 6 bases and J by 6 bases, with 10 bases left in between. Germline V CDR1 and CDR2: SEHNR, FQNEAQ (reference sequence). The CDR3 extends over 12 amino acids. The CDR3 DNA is TGTGCCAGCAGTTTTACTAGTGATACGCAGTATTTT. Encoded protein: CASSFTSDTQYF.

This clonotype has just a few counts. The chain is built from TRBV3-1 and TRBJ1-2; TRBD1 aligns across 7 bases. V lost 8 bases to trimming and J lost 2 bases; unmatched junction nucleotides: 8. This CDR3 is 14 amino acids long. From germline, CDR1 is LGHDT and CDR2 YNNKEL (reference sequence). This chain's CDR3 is CASGRPGQNYGYTF. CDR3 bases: TGTGCCAGCGGCCGTCCGGGACAGAACTATGGCTACACCTTC. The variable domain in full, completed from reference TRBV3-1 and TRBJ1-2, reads DTAVSQTPKYLVTQMGNDKSIKCEQNLGHDTMYWYKQDSKKFLKIMFSYNNKELIINETVPNRFSPKSPDKAHLNLHINSLELGDSAVYFCASGRPGQNYGYTFGSGTRLTVV.

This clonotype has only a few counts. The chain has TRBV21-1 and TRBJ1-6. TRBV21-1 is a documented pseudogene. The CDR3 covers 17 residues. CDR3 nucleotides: TGTGCCAGCAGCAAAGAGGGAGTGGCAGGAGATAATTCACCCCTCCACTTT. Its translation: CASSKEGVAGDNSPLHF.

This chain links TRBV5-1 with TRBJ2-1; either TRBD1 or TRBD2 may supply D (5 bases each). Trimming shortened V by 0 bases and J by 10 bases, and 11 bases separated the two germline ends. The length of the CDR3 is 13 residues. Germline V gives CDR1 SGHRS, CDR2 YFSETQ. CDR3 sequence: CASSLEGTGEQFF. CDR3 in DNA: TGCGCCAGCAGCTTGGAAGGGACGGGCGAGCAGTTCTTC.

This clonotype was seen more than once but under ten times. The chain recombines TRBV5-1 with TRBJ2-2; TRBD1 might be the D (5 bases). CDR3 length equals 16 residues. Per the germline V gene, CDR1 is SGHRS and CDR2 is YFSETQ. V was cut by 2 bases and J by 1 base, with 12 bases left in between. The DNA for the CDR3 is TGCGCCAGCAGCTTTTTCTCCAGGGTGAACACCGGGGAGCTGTTTTTT. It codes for CASSFFSRVNTGELFF.

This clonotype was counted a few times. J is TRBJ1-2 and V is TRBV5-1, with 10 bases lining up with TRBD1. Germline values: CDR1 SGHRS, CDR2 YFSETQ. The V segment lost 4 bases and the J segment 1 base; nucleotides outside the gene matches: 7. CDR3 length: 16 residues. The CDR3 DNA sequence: TGCGCCAGCAGCCAGTCCGGGACAGGGGATAACTATGGCTACACCTTC. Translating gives CASSQSGTGDNYGYTF.

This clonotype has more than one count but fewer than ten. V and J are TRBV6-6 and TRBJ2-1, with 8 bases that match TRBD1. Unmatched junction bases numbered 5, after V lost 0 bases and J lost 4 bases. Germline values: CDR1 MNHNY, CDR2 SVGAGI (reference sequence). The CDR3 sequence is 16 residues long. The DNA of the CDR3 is TGTGCCAGCAGTTACTCACCGACAGGGGCGTACAATGAGCAGTTCTTC. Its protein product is CASSYSPTGAYNEQFF.

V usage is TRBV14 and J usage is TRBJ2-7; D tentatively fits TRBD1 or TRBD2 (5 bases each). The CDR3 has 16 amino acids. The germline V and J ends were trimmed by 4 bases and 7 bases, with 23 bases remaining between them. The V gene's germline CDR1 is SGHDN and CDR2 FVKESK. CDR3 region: CASSPGRGESVNEQYF. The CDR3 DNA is TGTGCCAGCAGCCCCGGTCGAGGGGAATCGGTAAATGAGCAGTACTTC. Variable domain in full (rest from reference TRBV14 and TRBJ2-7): EAGVTQFPSHSVIEKGQTVTLRCDPISGHDNLYWYRRVMGKEIKFLLHFVKESKQDESGMPNNRFLAERTGGTYSTLKVQPAELEDSGVYFCASSPGRGESVNEQYFGPGTRLTVT.

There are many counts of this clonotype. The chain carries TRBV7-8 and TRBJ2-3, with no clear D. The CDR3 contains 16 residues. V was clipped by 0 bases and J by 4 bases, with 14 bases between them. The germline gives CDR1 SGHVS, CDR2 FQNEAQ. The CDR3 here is CASSLARTKGADTQYF. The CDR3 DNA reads TGTGCCAGCAGCTTAGCGCGAACAAAAGGAGCAGATACGCAGTATTTT.

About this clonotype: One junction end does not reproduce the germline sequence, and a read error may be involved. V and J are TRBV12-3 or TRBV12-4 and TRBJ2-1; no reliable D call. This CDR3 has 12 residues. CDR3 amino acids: CAGSSSYNEQFF. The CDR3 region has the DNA TGTGCCGGCAGTTCATCGTACAATGAGCAGTTCTTC.

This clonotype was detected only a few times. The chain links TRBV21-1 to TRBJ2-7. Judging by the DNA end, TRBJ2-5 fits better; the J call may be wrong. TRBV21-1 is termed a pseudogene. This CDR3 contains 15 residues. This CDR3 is CASSKVPTKKETQYF. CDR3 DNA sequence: TGTGCCAGCAGCAAAGTTCCCACGAAGAAAGAGACCCAGTACTTC.